The clone carrying this T cell receptor (beta chain) was seen more than once but under ten times. A second roughly 6 to 12 cycle PCR used barcoded and J-beta primers. TCRdb analysed the 5' RACE reads with MiXCR anew, one entry per CDR3 protein. The profile shows about 510,000 distinct CDR3 sequences, about 27% of them singletons. CDR3 length: 16 amino acids. V dropped 1 base and J dropped 5; count of bases not matched to a gene: 8. Germline CDR1 is SGHTA and CDR2 is FQGNSA. The data are from a study of blood T cells in healthy people across ages. These data also formed part of another study, on T cells of mothers and their children.

The sequence was obtained from a boy aged 2 to 10 in good health. Sequencing was done on a sample of blood. V usage is TRBV7-2 and J usage is TRBJ2-3; 8 bases align to TRBD2. CDR3 sequence: CASSLEARAGVDTQYF. Written as DNA, the CDR3 is TGTGCCAGCAGCTTAGAAGCACGAGCGGGAGTAGATACGCAGTATTTT.